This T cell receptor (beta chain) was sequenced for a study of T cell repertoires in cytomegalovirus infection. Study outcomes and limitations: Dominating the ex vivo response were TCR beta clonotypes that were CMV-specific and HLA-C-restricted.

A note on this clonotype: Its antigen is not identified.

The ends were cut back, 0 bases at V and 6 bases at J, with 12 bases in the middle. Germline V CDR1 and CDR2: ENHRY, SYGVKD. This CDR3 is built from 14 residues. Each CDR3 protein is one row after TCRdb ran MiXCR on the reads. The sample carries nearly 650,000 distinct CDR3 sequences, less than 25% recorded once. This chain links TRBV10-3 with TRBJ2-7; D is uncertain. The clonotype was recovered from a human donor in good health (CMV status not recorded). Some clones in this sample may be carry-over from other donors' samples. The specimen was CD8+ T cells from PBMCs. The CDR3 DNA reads TGTGCCATCAGTGAGTCGATTGGCTTGAGCGAGCAGTACTTC. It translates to CAISESIGLSEQYF.